These T cell receptor beta chains were read from a single sample in a study of blood T cell repertoires in COVID-19. The assay was immunoSEQ multiplex PCR, and TCRdb's table has in-frame clones only and misses some. The sample has about 150,000 clones, around four fifths seen once; the top ten hold about 3%. Sequenced material: peripheral blood. The source is a woman aged 40 to 50 with active or convalescent COVID-19. The conserved cysteine and the conserved F or W are not part of the CDR3 here. Fields, in order: V gene, J gene, D gene, CDR3 protein. D genes are given only for firm matches.

v_gene: TRBV28; j_gene: TRBJ1-4; d_gene: TRBD1; CDR3aa: ASSFTGGPNEKLF
v_gene: TRBV9; j_gene: TRBJ1-1; d_gene: .; CDR3aa: ASRAGDTEAF
v_gene: TRBV18; j_gene: TRBJ1-3; d_gene: .; CDR3aa: ASSHETVRSGNTIY
v_gene: TRBV2; j_gene: TRBJ1-3; d_gene: .; CDR3aa: ASSRQMTERSGNTIY
v_gene: TRBV27; j_gene: TRBJ2-7; d_gene: TRBD1; CDR3aa: ASSQQGTAYEQY
v_gene: TRBV28; j_gene: TRBJ2-2; d_gene: TRBD1; CDR3aa: ASSPAWTGGTGELF
v_gene: TRBV30; j_gene: TRBJ2-7; d_gene: .; CDR3aa: AWSRTVGGSEQY
v_gene: TRBV19; j_gene: TRBJ2-5; d_gene: .; CDR3aa: ASRQVFRASQETQY
v_gene: TRBV5-1; j_gene: TRBJ2-1; d_gene: TRBD2; CDR3aa: ASSLERTSGGPARYNEQF
v_gene: TRBV28; j_gene: TRBJ2-7; d_gene: .; CDR3aa: ASSLAHAYEQY
v_gene: TRBV28; j_gene: TRBJ2-1; d_gene: TRBD2; CDR3aa: ASSLSGGRNEQF
v_gene: TRBV2; j_gene: TRBJ2-5; d_gene: .; CDR3aa: ASSEGEETQY
v_gene: TRBV7-2; j_gene: TRBJ2-7; d_gene: .; CDR3aa: ASSSYPNEQY
v_gene: TRBV6-4; j_gene: TRBJ2-7; d_gene: .; CDR3aa: ASSDRAGVAYEQY
v_gene: TRBV10-3; j_gene: TRBJ1-2; d_gene: TRBD1; CDR3aa: AISESVGRQGGGYT
v_gene: TRBV5-1; j_gene: TRBJ1-1; d_gene: .; CDR3aa: ASHKRAGRTEAF
v_gene: TRBV6-6; j_gene: TRBJ1-3; d_gene: TRBD1; CDR3aa: ASSRFTGVSSGNTIY
v_gene: TRBV6-5; j_gene: TRBJ2-7; d_gene: TRBD2; CDR3aa: ASRRGGSYEQY
v_gene: TRBV6-2/TRBV6-3; j_gene: TRBJ2-5; d_gene: .; CDR3aa: ASSYPRSQETQY
v_gene: TRBV4-2; j_gene: TRBJ1-4; d_gene: TRBD1; CDR3aa: ASSQHLTGEATNEKLF
v_gene: TRBV4-3; j_gene: TRBJ2-3; d_gene: TRBD2; CDR3aa: ASSPGTSGSTDTQY
v_gene: TRBV7-2; j_gene: TRBJ1-6; d_gene: .; CDR3aa: ASSPGASYNSPLH
v_gene: TRBV28; j_gene: TRBJ1-5; d_gene: .; CDR3aa: ASSLQRAGGNQPQH
v_gene: TRBV7-9; j_gene: TRBJ1-3; d_gene: TRBD1; CDR3aa: ASSLAGTDPNTIY
v_gene: TRBV2; j_gene: TRBJ2-1; d_gene: TRBD2; CDR3aa: ASSPAGVGNEQF
v_gene: TRBV5-4; j_gene: TRBJ2-7; d_gene: .; CDR3aa: ASSLAGVSYEQY
v_gene: TRBV7-8; j_gene: TRBJ1-2; d_gene: TRBD1; CDR3aa: ASSLVFRGGEGYT
v_gene: TRBV19; j_gene: TRBJ1-1; d_gene: .; CDR3aa: ATGEARWNTEAF
v_gene: TRBV6-5; j_gene: TRBJ1-2; d_gene: TRBD1; CDR3aa: ASGGQGASYGYT
v_gene: TRBV7-9; j_gene: TRBJ2-5; d_gene: TRBD1; CDR3aa: ASSLGDRGLRETQY
v_gene: TRBV30; j_gene: TRBJ2-1; d_gene: .; CDR3aa: AWSNRAYNEQF
v_gene: TRBV29-1; j_gene: TRBJ1-2; d_gene: .; CDR3aa: SVEVSDYGYT
v_gene: TRBV28; j_gene: TRBJ2-6; d_gene: .; CDR3aa: ASTRAGMAGANVLT
v_gene: TRBV2; j_gene: TRBJ1-5; d_gene: TRBD1; CDR3aa: ASRGDRLGNQPQH
v_gene: TRBV24-1; j_gene: TRBJ1-2; d_gene: .; CDR3aa: ATSDPSLRQGYT
v_gene: TRBV18; j_gene: TRBJ1-4; d_gene: .; CDR3aa: ASSLTREKLF
v_gene: TRBV11-3; j_gene: TRBJ2-1; d_gene: TRBD2; CDR3aa: ASSPDSGSSYNEQF
v_gene: TRBV11-2; j_gene: TRBJ1-2; d_gene: .; CDR3aa: ASSLTSELYGYT
v_gene: TRBV5-1; j_gene: TRBJ2-7; d_gene: TRBD2; CDR3aa: ASSQLAGEAYEQY
v_gene: TRBV5-4; j_gene: TRBJ2-1; d_gene: .; CDR3aa: ASSPRGGFSEQF
v_gene: TRBV6-5; j_gene: TRBJ2-5; d_gene: .; CDR3aa: ASRASSQETQY
v_gene: TRBV5-1; j_gene: TRBJ2-2; d_gene: .; CDR3aa: ASSPTAGPDVGELF
v_gene: TRBV19; j_gene: TRBJ1-4; d_gene: .; CDR3aa: ASSSMSGGDEKLF
v_gene: TRBV11-2; j_gene: TRBJ2-2; d_gene: .; CDR3aa: ASRGGNTGELF
v_gene: TRBV5-6; j_gene: TRBJ2-2; d_gene: .; CDR3aa: ASSLWGQGELF
v_gene: TRBV2; j_gene: TRBJ2-2; d_gene: .; CDR3aa: ASSPTENTGELF